A selection of T cell receptor beta chains follows, all from one sample in a study of identical twins. Using its own MiXCR run on the 5' RACE reads, TCRdb lists one record per CDR3 protein. The sample records hundreds of thousands of distinct CDR3 sequences, approximately 21% being singletons. The data also belong to a second study, concerning T cells expressing NK-cell markers.

Specimen: PBMCs. All receptors derive from a woman between 18 and 30 years old in good health. The CDR3 runs from the conserved cysteine through the conserved F or W. A D gene is named only where the DNA matches it firmly. Size values are once, few and many counts, or a class for expanded clones, and some rows have none.

>.|.|13|TRBJ1-2|TRBV9
CASSVGPSEGYTF
TGTGCCAGCAGCGTAGGGCCTTCGGAGGGCTACACCTTC
>many|.|15|TRBJ2-5|TRBV20-1
CSARASTVYQETQYF
TGCAGTGCTAGAGCTTCGACAGTGTACCAAGAGACCCAGTACTTC
>.|.|13|TRBJ2-5|TRBV3-1
CASSLLRDGTQYF
TGTGCCAGCAGCCTCCTCCGTGATGGGACCCAGTACTTC
>few|TRBD1|15|TRBJ2-1|TRBV5-5
CASSHTGGFYNEQFF
TGTGCCAGCAGCCATACAGGGGGATTCTACAATGAGCAGTTCTTC
>.|TRBD2|18|TRBJ2-7|TRBV28
CASSLPFEAGSASYEQYF
TGTGCCAGCAGTTTACCCTTTGAAGCGGGAAGCGCTAGCTACGAGCAGTACTTC
>few|.|11|TRBJ2-1|TRBV29-1
CSVSKTNEQFF
TGCAGCGTTAGTAAAACCAATGAGCAGTTCTTC
>.|.|12|TRBJ1-2|TRBV2
CASTLDLGGYTF
TGTGCCAGCACCTTGGACTTGGGTGGCTACACCTTC
>many|TRBD2|14|TRBJ2-7|TRBV20-1
CSASERTSGYEQYF
TGCAGTGCTAGTGAGAGGACTAGCGGGTACGAGCAGTACTTC
>.|.|14|TRBJ2-7|TRBV20-1
CSAREKGPGYEQYF
TGCAGTGCTAGAGAGAAAGGTCCCGGCTACGAGCAGTACTTC
>.|TRBD1|15|TRBJ1-2|TRBV5-1
CASSLRGDRAYGYTF
TGCGCCAGCAGCCTGCGAGGAGACAGGGCCTATGGCTACACCTTC
>.|.|14|TRBJ2-7|TRBV29-1
CSVNDRDKYYEQYF
TGCAGCGTCAACGACAGAGATAAATACTACGAGCAGTACTTC
>.|TRBD1|14|TRBJ2-7|TRBV12-3/TRBV12-4
CATQGTGGPYEQYF
TGTGCCACCCAGGGGACAGGGGGCCCCTACGAGCAGTACTTC
>.|.|12|TRBJ2-1|TRBV7-9
CASSFGWDEQFF
TGTGCCAGCAGCTTCGGCTGGGATGAGCAGTTCTTC
>few|TRBD1|15|TRBJ2-2|TRBV20-1
CSAHAPGQSTGELFF
TGCAGTGCTCACGCTCCGGGACAGTCCACCGGGGAGCTGTTTTTT
>few|TRBD2|16|TRBJ2-1|TRBV7-2
CASRNTLAGTYNEQFF
TGTGCCAGCAGGAATACCCTAGCGGGGACTTACAATGAGCAGTTCTTC
>many|TRBD1|16|TRBJ1-2|TRBV20-1
CSARDLIRQGDYGYTF
TGCAGTGCTAGAGACCTTATTCGACAGGGAGACTATGGCTACACCTTC
>few|TRBD2|13|TRBJ2-5|TRBV20-1
CSALGLAGQTQYF
TGCAGTGCTCTCGGACTAGCAGGACAGACCCAGTACTTC
>.|.|14|TRBJ2-7|TRBV29-1
CSVATGMTAYEQYF
TGCAGCGTTGCAACGGGGATGACTGCCTACGAGCAGTACTTC
>few|.|18|TRBJ2-3|TRBV18
CASSPARTRAQGTDTQYF
TGTGCCAGCTCACCCGCACGGACGAGGGCCCAGGGCACAGATACGCAGTATTTT
>.|.|17|TRBJ2-3|TRBV6-5
CASSYLGPPAPTDTQYF
TGTGCCAGCAGTTACTTAGGTCCACCGGCGCCAACAGATACGCAGTATTTT
>.|.|13|TRBJ1-5|TRBV20-1
CSARGENNQPQHF
TGCAGTGCCCGAGGGGAAAACAATCAGCCCCAGCATTTT
>.|.|20|TRBJ2-7|TRBV12-2
CASRYRKGLAGGREADEQYF
TGTGCAAGTCGCTATAGAAAGGGACTAGCGGGAGGTCGAGAGGCGGACGAGCAGTACTTC
>few|TRBD2|14|TRBJ2-1|TRBV10-3
CAISDASGINEQFF
TGTGCCATCAGTGATGCTAGCGGGATCAATGAGCAGTTCTTC
>.|.|14|TRBJ2-6|TRBV29-1
CSVDLGTGANVLTF
TGCAGCGTTGATCTCGGGACTGGGGCCAACGTCCTGACTTTC
>many|TRBD2|16|TRBJ2-1|TRBV6-2/TRBV6-3
CASSYSTSGGAIEQFF
TGTGCCAGCAGTTACTCGACCAGCGGGGGGGCTATTGAGCAGTTCTTC
>few|TRBD1|18|TRBJ2-7|TRBV7-6
CASSLRMDTGTAYYEQYF
TGTGCCAGCAGCTTACGTATGGACACAGGGACAGCTTATTACGAGCAGTACTTC
>few|.|13|TRBJ2-1|TRBV6-2/TRBV6-3
CASSLSRSNEQFF
TGTGCCAGCAGCCTTTCGCGAAGCAATGAGCAGTTCTTC
>few|TRBD2|15|TRBJ2-1|TRBV6-2/TRBV6-3
CASSQWTSGTNEQFF
TGTGCCAGCAGTCAATGGACTAGCGGCACCAATGAGCAGTTCTTC
>many|.|15|TRBJ1-2|TRBV6-1
CASSQKTSRGYGYTF
TGTGCCAGCAGCCAAAAGACCTCTCGGGGCTATGGCTACACCTTC
>few|.|14|TRBJ2-1|TRBV5-1
CASSPGLPGDEQFF
TGCGCCAGCAGCCCGGGACTCCCCGGCGATGAGCAGTTCTTC
>.|.|11|TRBJ2-7|TRBV19
CASSTQYEQYF
TGTGCCAGTAGTACCCAATACGAGCAGTACTTC
>.|.|15|TRBJ2-1|TRBV29-1
CSVSGGGDTYNEQFF
TGCAGCGTTTCTGGGGGTGGGGATACCTACAATGAGCAGTTCTTC
>.|.|15|TRBJ2-2|TRBV5-1
CASSFPQANTGELFF
TGCGCCAGCAGCTTTCCACAGGCGAACACCGGGGAGCTGTTTTTT
>few|.|15|TRBJ2-6|TRBV5-1
CASSVYGSGANVLTF
TGCGCCAGCAGCGTATACGGGTCAGGGGCCAACGTCCTGACTTTC
>.|.|14|TRBJ2-1|TRBV29-1
CSVARQTTYNEQFF
TGCAGCGTTGCTCGACAGACTACTTACAATGAGCAGTTCTTC
>.|.|18|TRBJ2-7|TRBV5-5
CASSLTPYGGAGRDEQYF
TGTGCCAGCAGCTTGACGCCTTATGGGGGGGCAGGGCGGGACGAGCAGTACTTC
>.|TRBD2|13|TRBJ2-1|TRBV6-5
CASSSPAGDEQVF
TGTGCCAGCAGTTCCCCAGCGGGGGATGAGCAGGTCTTC
>few|TRBD2|18|TRBJ2-7|TRBV7-2
CASSLSGTSGSLYNEQYF
TGTGCCAGCAGCTTATCGGGGACTAGCGGGAGCTTGTACAACGAGCAGTACTTC
>.|TRBD2|13|TRBJ2-3|TRBV10-2
CASAGLAGDTQYF
TGCGCCAGCGCGGGACTAGCGGGAGATACGCAGTATTTT
>.|.|14|TRBJ2-1|TRBV6-2/TRBV6-3
CASSWAPSYNEQFF
TGTGCCAGCAGTTGGGCCCCTAGCTACAATGAGCAGTTCTTC
>few|.|14|TRBJ1-1|TRBV5-1
CASRVQGTFAEAFF
TGCGCCAGCAGGGTTCAGGGGACCTTCGCTGAAGCTTTCTTT
>.|.|11|TRBJ2-7|TRBV30
CAWSKGYEQYF
TGTGCCTGGTCGAAGGGCTACGAGCAGTACTTC
>few|TRBD2|14|TRBJ2-1|TRBV7-6
CASSLVAGEDEQFF
TGTGCCAGCAGCTTAGTAGCGGGAGAGGATGAGCAGTTCTTC
>.|.|14|TRBJ1-1|TRBV12-3/TRBV12-4
CASSFGVGIPEAFF
TGTGCCAGCAGTTTTGGTGTGGGGATCCCTGAAGCTTTCTTT
>few|TRBD2|14|TRBJ2-1|TRBV20-1
CSALLAGMYNEQFF
TGCAGTGCGCTACTAGCGGGAATGTACAATGAGCAGTTCTTC
>.|TRBD1|16|TRBJ2-4|TRBV5-1
CASSFSGQAQGNIQYF
TGCGCCAGCAGTTTCTCGGGACAGGCCCAGGGGAACATTCAGTACTTC
>few|.|12|TRBJ2-4|TRBV25-1
CASSRAKNIQYF
TGTGCCAGCAGTCGAGCCAAAAACATTCAGTACTTC
>few|.|16|TRBJ1-2|TRBV6-5
CASSYSGWGANYGYTF
TGTGCCAGCAGTTACTCGGGGTGGGGGGCCAACTATGGCTACACCTTC
>many|TRBD1|14|TRBJ2-7|TRBV3-1
CASSPTTGVYEQYF
TGTGCCAGCAGCCCTACGACAGGGGTGTACGAGCAGTACTTC